Each of the 28 T cell receptor beta chains below was sequenced from the same sample in a study of blood T cell repertoires in COVID-19. Produced via immunoSEQ multiplex PCR; TCRdb's table is partial and in-frame only. The sample includes about 100,000 clones, roughly 80% of them seen just once. Sequencing was carried out using peripheral blood. These receptors all stem from a woman aged 70-85 years with acute or convalescent COVID-19.

The V gene is TRBV6-1, the J gene TRBJ1-5, with a tentative D call TRBD1 (6 bases). The CDR3 extends over 16 amino acids. CDR1 MNHNS and CDR2 SASEGT come from the germline V gene. V gave up 2 bases and J gave up 7 bases, with 18 bases separating them. CDR3 in amino acids: CASSELSSGTSQPQHF. The CDR3, as DNA: TGTGCCAGCAGTGAATTGAGCTCAGGGACATCGCAGCCCCAGCATTTT.

The CDR3 DNA reads TGTGCCAGCAGGGGGACAGGGTCAGATACGCAGTATTTT. Protein: CASRGTGSDTQYF. The rearrangement uses TRBV25-1 and TRBJ2-3; 9 nucleotides align to TRBD1. Trimming cost V 6 bases and J 4 bases; bases outside gene matches: 2. CDR1 is MGHDK, CDR2 SYGVNS, per germline. The CDR3 has 13 residues.

This chain links TRBV5-1 with TRBJ1-2; D is uncertain. CDR3 size: 13 residues. CDR1 and CDR2 from the germline V gene are SGHRS and YFSETQ. V dropped 0 bases and J dropped 5 bases, with 8 bases sitting between them. This CDR3 is CASSLAEGYGYTF. The CDR3 DNA sequence: TGCGCCAGCAGCTTGGCGGAGGGTTATGGCTACACCTTC.

The gene calls are TRBV3-1 (or the pseudogene TRBV3-2) and TRBJ1-2; 9 bases are a match to TRBD1. The CDR3 is made up of 16 amino acids. Germline CDR1 is LGHDT and CDR2 is YNNKEL (reference sequence). Trimming cost V 2 bases and J 5 bases; bases outside gene matches: 9. The CDR3 nucleotides read TGTGCCAGCAGCCAAACGATACAGGGGGCCCGGTATGGCTACACCTTC. Amino acids: CASSQTIQGARYGYTF.

This chain uses TRBV9 with TRBJ2-3; a possible D gene is TRBD2 (6 bases). CDR3 length: 16 residues. The germline gives CDR1 SGDLS, CDR2 YYNGEE. V lost 1 base and J 5 bases, leaving 17 bases between the germline ends. As DNA, the CDR3 is TGTGCCAGCAGCGTAAGAACCCGAGGAGGGCGAGATACGCAGTATTTT. Translating gives CASSVRTRGGRDTQYF.

CDR3 loop: CASSLSGNQPQHF. CDR3 nucleotide sequence: TGTGCCAGCAGCTTATCAGGGAATCAGCCCCAGCATTTT. The chain recombines TRBV7-3 with TRBJ1-5; D is perhaps TRBD1 (5 bases). This CDR3 is 13 amino acids long. Trimming cost V 2 bases and J 4 bases, with 6 bases left between them. Germline CDR1 SGHTA, CDR2 FQGTGA.

The rearrangement links TRBV4-1 to TRBJ1-5; 9 nucleotides agree with TRBD1. The CDR3 has 15 amino acids. V lost 3 bases to trimming and J lost 5 bases; unmatched junction nucleotides: 5. CDR1 and CDR2 (germline): MGHRA, YSYEKL. CDR3 loop: CASSQETGGDQPQHF. In nucleotides, the CDR3 is TGCGCCAGCAGCCAGGAGACAGGGGGTGATCAGCCCCAGCATTTT.

V is TRBV28 and J is TRBJ2-1, with a weak D call TRBD1 (6 bases). CDR3 length: 15 amino acids. Looked up from germline, CDR1 is MDHEN and CDR2 is SYDVKM. The V gene lost 3 bases and the J gene lost 6 bases, with 15 bases spanning the gap. The chain's CDR3 is CASSFSDSRGNEQFF. The CDR3 nucleotides read TGTGCCAGCAGTTTTTCCGACTCCAGGGGCAATGAGCAGTTCTTC. Using reference TRBV28 and TRBJ2-1 for the parts outside the CDR3, the full variable domain is DVKVTQSSRYLVKRTGEKVFLECVQDMDHENMFWYRQDPGLGLRLIYFSYDVKMKEKGDIPEGYSVSREKKERFSLILESASTNQTSMYLCASSFSDSRGNEQFFGPGTRLTVL.

V gene TRBV20-1 combines with J gene TRBJ1-1; D remains ambiguous. CDR1 is DFQATT, CDR2 SNEGSKA, per germline (reference sequence). The ends were cut back, 4 bases at V and 6 bases at J, with 9 bases in the middle. The CDR3 has 11 residues. CDR3 nucleotides: TGCAGTGCTAACCTAGTGGCTGAAGCTTTCTTT. Amino acids: CSANLVAEAFF.

V is TRBV19 and J is TRBJ2-5, with 8 bases matching TRBD1. V was clipped by 4 bases and J by 4 bases; unmatched bases: 11. The CDR3 has 16 amino acids. Germline V gene data show CDR1 as LNHDA and CDR2 as SQIVND (reference sequence). CDR3 sequence reads: CASSRGFRGRGETQYF. In DNA form, the CDR3 reads TGTGCCAGTAGTAGAGGGTTCAGGGGGCGCGGAGAGACCCAGTACTTC. The complete variable domain, with remaining parts taken from reference TRBV19 and TRBJ2-5, reads DGGITQSPKYLFRKEGQNVTLSCEQNLNHDAMYWYRQDPGQGLRLIYYSQIVNDFQKGDIAEGYSVSREKKESFPLTVTSAQKNPTAFYLCASSRGFRGRGETQYFGPGTRLLVL.

The chain uses TRBV7-2 and TRBJ2-2; no reliable D call. Germline CDR1 reads SGHTA; CDR2 reads FQGNSA. The CDR3 consists of 14 residues. Deletions cut 7 bases from V and 8 bases from J, with 17 bases between. DNA for the CDR3: TGTGCCAGCACCCGGGTTCGCAATCAGGGGGAGCTGTTTTTT. It codes for CASTRVRNQGELFF. Together with reference TRBV7-2 and TRBJ2-2, the CDR3 gives the full variable domain: GAGVSQSPSNKVTEKGKDVELRCDPISGHTALYWYRQSLGQGLEFLIYFQGNSAPDKSGLPSDRFSAERTGGSVSTLTIQRTQQEDSAVYLCASTRVRNQGELFFGEGSRLTVL.

This clone was seen at least ten times. The chain couples TRBV7-9 to TRBJ2-1; 11 nucleotides match TRBD2. Germline assignment: CDR1 SEHNR and CDR2 FQNEAQ (reference sequence). CDR3 length equals 16 residues. J was trimmed by 0 bases and V by 4 bases; bases with no gene match: 2. The CDR3 bases are TGTGCCAGCAGCTCACTAGCGGGGGACTCCTACAATGAGCAGTTCTTC. It translates to CASSSLAGDSYNEQFF.

The chain employs TRBV3-1 (or the pseudogene TRBV3-2) and TRBJ2-7, with D possibly being TRBD2 (5 bases). This CDR3 has 12 amino acids. From germline, CDR1 is LGHDT and CDR2 YNNKEL (reference sequence). Trimming left V 3 bases short and J 5 bases short, with 8 bases between. The CDR3 nucleotides read TGTGCCAGCAGCCAGCCGGGGAACGAGCAGTACGTC. Protein: CASSQPGNEQYV.

The J gene is TRBJ1-4, the V gene TRBV5-4; the match to TRBD1 covers 9 bases. Trimming removed 3 bases from V and 0 bases from J; junction bases left unmatched: 6. This CDR3 has 17 amino acids. Germline V gene data show CDR1 as SGHNT and CDR2 as YYREEE (reference sequence). The CDR3 region has the DNA TGTGCCAGCAGCTCAGGACAGGGGCTGTCAACTAATGAAAAACTGTTTTTT. Its translation is CASSSGQGLSTNEKLFF.

CDR3 loop: CASSLALSGGYEQYV. The CDR3 DNA is TGTGCCAGCAGCTTGGCCCTTAGCGGGGGATACGAGCAGTACGTC. The rearrangement links TRBV5-6 to TRBJ2-7; 9 bases are a match to TRBD2. J gave up 4 bases and V 0 bases, and 5 bases lay outside the gene matches. Germline assignment: CDR1 SGHDT and CDR2 YYEEEE. The CDR3 spans 15 residues.

The chain uses TRBV10-3 and TRBJ1-1; 7 bases map to TRBD1. Trimming at V came to 10 bases and at J to 1 base, leaving 15 bases not matched to a gene. This CDR3 region has 16 residues. Germline values: CDR1 ENHRY, CDR2 SYGVKD. The CDR3 DNA is TGTGCCACCTTGGCGTCAGTACAGGGGAGGAACACTGAAGCTTTCTTT. Amino acids: CATLASVQGRNTEAFF.

The rearrangement joins TRBV14 to TRBJ2-3; TRBD2 aligns across 10 bases. After removal of 0 bases from V and 2 bases from J, the junction contained 23 bases not matched to a gene. The CDR3 consists of 23 residues. Germline V gene sequence: CDR1 SGHDN, CDR2 FVKESK. The CDR3 DNA follows: TGTGCCAGCAGCCAAGATCAACCAGGGGGGACTAGCGTAATATATACCGTCACAGATACGCAGTATTTT. This translates into CASSQDQPGGTSVIYTVTDTQYF.

This clone occurred once. V usage is TRBV2 and J usage is TRBJ1-3, with TRBD1 identical over 9 bases. V lost 7 bases and J lost 8; bases outside the gene matches: 9. Looked up from germline, CDR1 is SNHLY and CDR2 is FYNNEI. The CDR3 is 14 residues long. The CDR3 bases are TGTGCCAGCAATTATTTACAGGGGGCGGACACCATATATTTT. Amino acid sequence: CASNYLQGADTIYF.

This chain connects TRBV19 to TRBJ1-1; no clear D gene. Germline loops: CDR1 LNHDA, CDR2 SQIVND (reference sequence). CDR3 length equals 14 residues. V gave up 5 bases and J gave up 4 bases, with 14 bases separating them. The CDR3 DNA is TGTGCCAGTAGTCGGGCGGGTTTGGGCACTGAAGCTTTCTTT. Amino acids: CASSRAGLGTEAFF.

The chain employs TRBV12-3 or TRBV12-4 and TRBJ1-6; no clear D. V was shortened by 1 base and J by 7 bases, with 5 bases between the two germline ends. This CDR3 is built from 13 residues. CDR3 protein: CASSLGLNSPLHF. The CDR3 nucleotides are TGTGCCAGCAGTTTAGGTCTGAATTCACCCCTCCACTTT.

This chain uses TRBV5-1 with TRBJ2-1; 10 positions match TRBD2. This CDR3 contains 15 residues. Germline CDR1 SGHRS, CDR2 YFSETQ. V was clipped by 2 bases and J by 2 bases; unmatched bases: 1. The CDR3 spells CASSLAGGTYNEQFF. The CDR3 DNA sequence: TGCGCCAGCAGCTTAGCGGGGGGGACCTACAATGAGCAGTTCTTC.

The chain recombines TRBV7-9 with TRBJ1-4; 7 nucleotides align to TRBD1. Germline V gene data show CDR1 as SEHNR and CDR2 as FQNEAQ (reference sequence). J gave up 5 bases and V 5 bases, and 5 bases lay outside the gene matches. This CDR3 is 14 amino acids long. CDR3 in DNA: TGTGCCAGCAGCCGGGACAGAAACAATGAAAAACTGTTTTTT. Translation gives CASSRDRNNEKLFF.

V is TRBV5-6 and J is TRBJ2-1; D is perhaps TRBD2 (6 bases). V was cut by 0 bases and J by 7 bases, with 20 bases left in between. This CDR3 comprises 17 residues. Germline CDR1 is SGHDT and CDR2 is YYEEEE. The CDR3 sequence is CASSLAIPGAMENEQFF. CDR3 coding DNA: TGTGCCAGCAGCTTGGCAATTCCGGGAGCGATGGAGAATGAGCAGTTCTTC. The full variable domain, its missing parts supplied by reference TRBV5-6 and TRBJ2-1, is DAGVTQSPTHLIKTRGQQVTLRCSPKSGHDTVSWYQQALGQGPQFIFQYYEEEERQRGNFPDRFSGHQFPNYSSELNVNALLLGDSALYLCASSLAIPGAMENEQFFGPGTRLTVL.

The chain combines TRBV7-9 with TRBJ1-2, with D possibly being TRBD1 (6 bases). The CDR3 is 15 residues long. Germline values: CDR1 SEHNR, CDR2 FQNEAQ (reference sequence). The ends were cut back, 5 bases at V and 2 bases at J, with 15 bases in the middle. CDR3 sequence reads: CASSPSGQQNYGYTF. Here the CDR3 DNA reads TGTGCCAGCAGCCCAAGCGGACAGCAGAACTATGGCTACACCTTC. Full variable domain (remainder filled in from reference TRBV7-9 and TRBJ1-2): DTGVSQNPRHKITKRGQNVTFRCDPISEHNRLYWYRQTLGQGPEFLTYFQNEAQLEKSRLLSDRFSAERPKGSFSTLEIQRTEQGDSAMYLCASSPSGQQNYGYTFGSGTRLTVV.

The chain is built from TRBV6-5 and TRBJ2-7; 10 positions match TRBD1. Germline V gene sequence: CDR1 MNHEY, CDR2 SVGAGI. The CDR3 consists of 15 residues. The ends lost 4 bases at V and 7 bases at J; junction bases unmatched: 10. The CDR3 nucleotides are TGTGCCAGCAGTTCTACTTTCGACAGGGGGCGGGAGCAGTACGTC. Encoded protein: CASSSTFDRGREQYV.

This rearrangement joins TRBV12-5 to TRBJ1-4; no definite D call. Germline values: CDR1 LGHNT, CDR2 FRNRAP. Trimming left V 3 bases short and J 8 bases short, with 13 bases between. The length of the CDR3 is 14 residues. The CDR3 coding sequence is TGTGCTAGTGGTTTTGGAGGGTCACGGGAAAAACTGTTTTTT. Protein sequence: CASGFGGSREKLFF.

The CDR3 loop is CASSSGTGLSNQPQHF. The DNA of the CDR3 is TGTGCCAGCAGCTCAGGGACAGGTCTTAGCAATCAGCCCCAGCATTTT. The chain combines TRBV7-8 with TRBJ1-5; 8 bases agree with TRBD1. V dropped 4 bases and J dropped 0; count of bases not matched to a gene: 5. The CDR3 has 16 amino acids. From germline, CDR1 is SGHVS and CDR2 FQNEAQ.

This clone appeared a single time. The chain joins TRBV12-3 or TRBV12-4 to TRBJ1-1, with D uncertain. The CDR3 consists of 13 residues. V was trimmed by 3 bases and J by 4 bases, leaving 9 bases between them. DNA of the CDR3: TGTGCCAGCAGTTTCGGGGAGTCCACTGAAGCTTTCTTT. Translated: CASSFGESTEAFF.